The rows below give T cell receptor beta chains drawn from one sample of a study of T-cell reconstitution after alpha-beta-depleted transplantation in children. TCRdb itself ran the PCR reads through MiXCR, one entry per CDR3 protein. This sample has a few hundred thousand distinct CDR3 sequences, with under 13% found just once. The material sequenced was PBMCs from the stem cell graft donor, taken from the stem cell graft. Receptors were obtained from a human donor who donated a stem cell graft to a child with acute lymphoblastic leukemia. CDR3s include the opening cysteine and the closing phenylalanine or tryptophan. A D gene is named only where the DNA matches it firmly. Clone size is not always given. Where it is, it says once, few, many or a class for expanded clones.

v_call	j_call	d_call	clone_size	cdr3_aa	cdr3_nt
TRBV29-1	TRBJ2-1	-	-	CSVERWDSSSSYNEQFF	TGCAGCGTTGAAAGGTGGGACTCCTCGAGCTCCTACAATGAGCAGTTCTTC
TRBV29-1	TRBJ2-7	-	-	CSVELRDTSYEQYF	TGCAGCGTTGAATTGCGGGACACATCCTACGAGCAGTACTTC
TRBV4-3	TRBJ2-6	-	few	CASSQAPDSGANVLTF	TGCGCCAGCAGCCAAGCCCCCGACTCTGGGGCCAACGTCCTGACTTTC
TRBV20-1	TRBJ2-4	-	-	CSATYNRRAKNSQYF	TGCAGTGCTACCTACAACAGGAGAGCCAAAAACAGTCAGTACTTC
TRBV12-3/TRBV12-4	TRBJ2-7	TRBD2	many	CASSLRLAGPYEQYF	TGTGCCAGCAGTTTACGACTAGCGGGACCCTACGAGCAGTACTTC
TRBV4-1	TRBJ1-1	-	-	CASSHLWAEMNTEAFF	TGCGCCAGCAGCCATCTATGGGCGGAAATGAACACTGAAGCTTTCTTT
TRBV9	TRBJ2-1	TRBD2	many	CASSGTSGGYNEQFF	TGTGCCAGCAGCGGCACTAGCGGGGGGTACAATGAGCAGTTCTTC
TRBV6-2/TRBV6-3	TRBJ2-7	-	few	CASSWVSDPTDEQYF	TGTGCCAGCAGTTGGGTGTCCGATCCGACCGACGAGCAGTACTTC
TRBV20-1	TRBJ2-3	-	many	CSARATGWGTDTQYF	TGCAGTGCTAGAGCTACGGGATGGGGGACAGATACGCAGTATTTT
TRBV20-1	TRBJ2-1	-	many	CSARSGLNEQFF	TGCAGTGCTAGGAGCGGGCTCAATGAGCAGTTCTTC
TRBV5-5	TRBJ1-6	TRBD1	few	CASTQSPQGSSPLHF	TGTGCCAGCACCCAAAGTCCACAGGGGAGTTCACCCCTCCACTTT
TRBV19	TRBJ1-2	TRBD1	few	CASSIRDRDDGYTF	TGTGCCAGTAGTATTCGGGACAGGGATGATGGCTACACCTTC
TRBV7-2	TRBJ2-1	TRBD2	few	CASSFAPGLAGEYNEQFF	TGTGCCAGCAGCTTCGCTCCGGGACTAGCGGGAGAGTACAATGAGCAGTTCTTC
TRBV2	TRBJ2-7	TRBD2	-	CASSVGGRASGQRHEQYF	TGTGCCAGCAGTGTAGGTGGGAGGGCCAGCGGGCAGCGTCACGAGCAGTACTTC
TRBV12-5	TRBJ2-1	TRBD1	few	CASGPPTGGRDEQFF	TGTGCTAGTGGTCCCCCAACAGGGGGCAGGGATGAGCAGTTCTTC
TRBV10-3	TRBJ2-2	-	-	CAISVPGVNTGELFF	TGTGCCATCAGTGTCCCAGGGGTCAACACCGGGGAGCTGTTTTTT
TRBV19	TRBJ1-6	-	few	CASSISTASSPLHF	TGTGCCAGTAGTATCTCGACGGCCTCTTCACCCCTCCACTTT
TRBV5-6	TRBJ2-7	-	few	CASSLAGGLLYEQYF	TGTGCCAGCAGCTTGGCCGGAGGACTACTCTACGAGCAGTACTTC
TRBV7-9	TRBJ1-3	-	few	CASSADRNTIYF	TGTGCCAGCAGCGCCGACAGAAACACCATATATTTT
TRBV20-1	TRBJ1-1	-	-	CSARDIRTTEAFF	TGCAGTGCTAGAGATATCCGGACCACTGAAGCTTTCTTT
TRBV29-1	TRBJ2-7	TRBD2	-	CSAGTSDSYEQYF	TGCAGCGCCGGGACTAGCGACTCCTACGAGCAGTACTTC
TRBV4-1	TRBJ2-6	-	few	CASSPYGTGANVLTF	TGCGCCAGCAGCCCCTACGGGACTGGGGCCAACGTCCTGACTTTC
TRBV4-3	TRBJ2-1	-	-	CASSQEPLTGYTYNEQFF	TGCGCCAGCAGCCAGGAACCCCTTACGGGGTATACCTACAATGAGCAGTTCTTC
TRBV20-1	TRBJ1-5	-	-	CSARAGTAGQPQHF	TGCAGTGCTAGAGCGGGGACGGCGGGTCAGCCCCAGCATTTT
TRBV5-1	TRBJ2-1	-	many	CASSLGPSRNNEQFF	TGCGCCAGCAGCTTGGGCCCCTCCCGGAACAATGAGCAGTTCTTC
TRBV2	TRBJ2-6	-	few	CASSEKVNLSVLTF	TGTGCCAGCAGTGAAAAGGTCAACTTGAGCGTCCTGACTTTC
TRBV7-2	TRBJ2-1	TRBD2	-	CASSLAATSGNNEQFF	TGTGCCAGCAGCTTAGCGGCGACTAGCGGGAACAATGAGCAGTTCTTC
TRBV7-9	TRBJ2-2	-	many	CAIPPSGFNTGELFF	TGTGCCATCCCTCCGAGCGGTTTTAACACCGGGGAGCTGTTTTTT
TRBV5-1	TRBJ2-7	-	many	CASSPVADSSYEQYF	TGCGCCAGCAGCCCGGTCGCGGATAGCTCCTACGAGCAGTACTTC
TRBV20-1	TRBJ2-3	-	-	CSARPGVLSTDTQYF	TGCAGTGCTAGACCAGGGGTCCTAAGCACAGATACGCAGTATTTT
TRBV4-3	TRBJ2-7	TRBD2	few	CASRYSAGGNYEQYF	TGCGCCAGCAGGTATTCTGCGGGAGGGAACTACGAGCAGTACTTC
TRBV4-1	TRBJ1-1	-	many	CASSPPMNTEAFF	TGCGCCAGCAGCCCCCCTATGAACACTGAAGCTTTCTTT
TRBV7-2	TRBJ2-7	-	many	CASSLASASYEQYF	TGTGCCAGCAGCTTAGCTAGCGCCTCCTACGAGCAGTACTTC
TRBV20-1	TRBJ2-7	TRBD1	few	CSARAGQGFYEQYF	TGCAGTGCTAGAGCGGGACAGGGTTTCTACGAGCAGTACTTC
TRBV10-3	TRBJ1-1	-	-	CATRDGNTEAFF	TGTGCCACCCGGGACGGTAACACTGAAGCTTTCTTT
TRBV10-3	TRBJ1-1	TRBD1	few	CAIRDPRAGGWMNTEAFF	TGTGCCATCAGGGACCCCCGGGCAGGGGGTTGGATGAACACTGAAGCTTTCTTT
TRBV20-1	TRBJ2-7	-	-	CSAGALDEQYF	TGCAGTGCTGGGGCTCTGGACGAGCAGTACTTC
TRBV7-2	TRBJ2-1	-	-	CARVELGGIISYNEQFF	TGTGCCAGGGTGGAACTGGGCGGAATCATTTCCTACAATGAGCAGTTCTTC
TRBV6-5	TRBJ2-3	-	many	CASSYLGEGGSTDTQYF	TGTGCCAGCAGTTACCTGGGAGAAGGGGGTAGCACAGATACGCAGTATTTT
TRBV5-1	TRBJ2-1	-	few	CASSLTRNNEQFF	TGCGCCAGCAGCTTGACTCGTAACAATGAGCAGTTCTTC
TRBV27	TRBJ1-4	-	many	CASRSEKLFF	TGTGCCAGCCGGAGTGAAAAACTGTTTTTT
TRBV27	TRBJ2-2	TRBD2	many	CASSWGAGNAGELFF	TGTGCCAGCAGCTGGGGAGCGGGGAACGCCGGGGAGCTGTTTTTT
TRBV7-2	TRBJ2-5	TRBD2	few	CASSSSGRVQETQYF	TGTGCCAGCAGCTCGAGCGGGAGGGTTCAAGAGACCCAGTACTTC
TRBV12-3/TRBV12-4	TRBJ1-5	TRBD1	few	CASTWDRGSNQPQHF	TGTGCCAGCACCTGGGACAGGGGGAGCAATCAGCCCCAGCATTTT
TRBV5-1	TRBJ1-3	-	-	CASSLEHPRANTIYF	TGCGCCAGCAGCTTGGAACACCCACGGGCGAACACCATATATTTT
TRBV12-3/TRBV12-4	TRBJ2-7	-	few	CASSFIGGQYEQYF	TGTGCCAGCAGTTTCATTGGGGGGCAGTACGAGCAGTACTTC
TRBV12-3/TRBV12-4	TRBJ1-1	-	few	CASSFGFEAFF	TGTGCCAGCAGTTTCGGGTTCGAAGCTTTCTTT
TRBV10-3	TRBJ1-5	TRBD1	-	CAIGPRDSENNQPQHF	TGTGCCATCGGGCCGAGGGACAGTGAAAACAATCAGCCCCAGCATTTT
TRBV27	TRBJ2-1	-	few	CARYSRHNEQFF	TGTGCCAGGTATAGTCGGCACAATGAGCAGTTCTTC
TRBV10-3	TRBJ2-6	-	-	CAISPSLYSGANVLTF	TGTGCCATCAGTCCCAGCTTATACTCTGGGGCCAACGTCCTGACTTTC
TRBV15	TRBJ2-7	TRBD1	few	CATSGDSPYEQYF	TGTGCCACCAGTGGGGACAGCCCCTACGAGCAGTACTTC
TRBV7-9	TRBJ2-1	-	many	CASSLTAYNEQFF	TGTGCCAGCAGCTTAACAGCCTACAATGAGCAGTTCTTC
TRBV27	TRBJ1-4	-	few	CASSIYGGIEKLFF	TGTGCCAGCAGTATATATGGGGGAATAGAAAAACTGTTTTTT
TRBV29-1	TRBJ2-2	-	few	CSVEFSVEGELFF	TGCAGCGTTGAATTTTCGGTCGAGGGGGAGCTGTTTTTT
TRBV6-5	TRBJ2-1	TRBD2	few	CASSTRGGEQFF	TGTGCCAGCAGTACTCGGGGGGGCGAGCAGTTCTTC
TRBV6-6	TRBJ2-5	TRBD1	-	CASRWGQQETQYF	TGTGCCAGCAGATGGGGACAGCAAGAGACCCAGTACTTC
TRBV15	TRBJ2-7	-	many	CATSKDRSSYEQYF	TGTGCCACCAGCAAAGACAGGAGCTCCTACGAGCAGTACTTC
TRBV7-3	TRBJ2-2	TRBD2	many	CASSEAGVTGELFF	TGTGCCAGCAGCGAGGCGGGAGTTACCGGGGAGCTGTTTTTT